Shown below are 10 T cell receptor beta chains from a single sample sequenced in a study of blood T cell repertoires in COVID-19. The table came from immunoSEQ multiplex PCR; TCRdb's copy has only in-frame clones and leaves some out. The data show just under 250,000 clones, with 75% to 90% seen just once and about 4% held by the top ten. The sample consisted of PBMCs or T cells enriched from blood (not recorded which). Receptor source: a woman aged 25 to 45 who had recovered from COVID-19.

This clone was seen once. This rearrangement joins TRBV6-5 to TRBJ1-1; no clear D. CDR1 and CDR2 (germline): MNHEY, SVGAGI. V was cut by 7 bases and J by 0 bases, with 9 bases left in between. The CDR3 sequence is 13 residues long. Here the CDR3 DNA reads TGTGCCAGCACCTCGGGTCTGAACACTGAAGCTTTCTTT. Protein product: CASTSGLNTEAFF.

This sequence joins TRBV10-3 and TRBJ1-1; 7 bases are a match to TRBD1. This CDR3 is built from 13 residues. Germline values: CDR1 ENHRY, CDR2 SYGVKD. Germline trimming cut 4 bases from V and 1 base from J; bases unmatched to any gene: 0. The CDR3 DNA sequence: TGTGCCATCAGTGGGACAGGGAACACTGAAGCTTTCTTT. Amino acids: CAISGTGNTEAFF.

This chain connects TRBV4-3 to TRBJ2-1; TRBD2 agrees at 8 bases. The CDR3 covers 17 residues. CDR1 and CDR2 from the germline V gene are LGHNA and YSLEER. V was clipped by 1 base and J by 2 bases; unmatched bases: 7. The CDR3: CASSQGYTSGTYNEQFF. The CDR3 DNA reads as TGCGCCAGCAGCCAAGGGTATACTAGCGGTACCTACAATGAGCAGTTCTTC.

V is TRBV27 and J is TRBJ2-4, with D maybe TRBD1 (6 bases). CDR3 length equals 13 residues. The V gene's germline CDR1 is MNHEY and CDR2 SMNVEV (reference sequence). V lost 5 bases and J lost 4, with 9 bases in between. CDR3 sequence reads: CASSEDRKNIQYF. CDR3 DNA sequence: TGTGCCAGCAGTGAGGACAGAAAAAACATTCAGTACTTC.

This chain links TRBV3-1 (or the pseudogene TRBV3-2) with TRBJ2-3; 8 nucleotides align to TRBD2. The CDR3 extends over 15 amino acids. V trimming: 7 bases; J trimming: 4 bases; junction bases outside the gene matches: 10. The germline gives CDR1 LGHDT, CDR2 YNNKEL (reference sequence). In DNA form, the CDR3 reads TGTGCCAGCACCTCGGGGGGGGGCTTGGCAGATACGCAGTATTTT. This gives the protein CASTSGGGLADTQYF.

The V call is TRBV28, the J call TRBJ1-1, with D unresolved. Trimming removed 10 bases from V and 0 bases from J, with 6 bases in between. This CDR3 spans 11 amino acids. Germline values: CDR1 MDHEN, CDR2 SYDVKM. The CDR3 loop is CATQMNTEAFF. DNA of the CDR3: TGTGCCACCCAGATGAACACTGAAGCTTTCTTT.

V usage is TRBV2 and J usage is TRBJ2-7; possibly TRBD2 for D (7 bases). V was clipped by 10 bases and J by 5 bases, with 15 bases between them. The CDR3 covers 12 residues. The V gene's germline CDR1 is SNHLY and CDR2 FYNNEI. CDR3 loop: CATEGGGNEQYF. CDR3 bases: TGTGCCACCGAGGGAGGGGGAAACGAGCAGTACTTC.

CDR3 region: CASRETGGETQYF. DNA for the CDR3: TGTGCCAGCAGGGAAACAGGGGGAGAGACCCAGTACTTC. This chain uses TRBV27 with TRBJ2-5, with 8 bases that match TRBD1. V lost 6 bases, J lost 4 bases, and 4 bases stayed unmatched. Per the germline V gene, CDR1 is MNHEY and CDR2 is SMNVEV (reference sequence). The CDR3 has 13 amino acids.

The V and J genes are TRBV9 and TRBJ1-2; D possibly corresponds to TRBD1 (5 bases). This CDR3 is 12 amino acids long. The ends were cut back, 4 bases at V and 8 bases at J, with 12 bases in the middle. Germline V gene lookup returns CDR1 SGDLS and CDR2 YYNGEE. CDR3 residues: CASSLGAVGYTF. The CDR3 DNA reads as TGTGCCAGCAGCTTAGGGGCAGTCGGCTACACCTTC. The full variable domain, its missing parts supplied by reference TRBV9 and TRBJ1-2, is DSGVTQTPKHLITATGQRVTLRCSPRSGDLSVYWYQQSLDQGLQFLIQYYNGEERAKGNILERFSAQQFPDLHSELNLSSLELGDSALYFCASSLGAVGYTFGSGTRLTVV.

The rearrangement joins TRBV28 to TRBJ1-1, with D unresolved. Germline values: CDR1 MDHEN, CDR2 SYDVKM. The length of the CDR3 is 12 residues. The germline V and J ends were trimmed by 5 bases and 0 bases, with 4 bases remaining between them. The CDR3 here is CASSHMNTEAFF. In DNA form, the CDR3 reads TGTGCCAGCAGTCACATGAACACTGAAGCTTTCTTT.